This T cell receptor beta chain was sequenced in a study of OX40 agonist ivuxolimab in advanced cancers. About the study as a whole: Ivuxolimab, which targeted the costimulatory receptor OX40 (CD134), was an agonistic, fully human IgG2 monoclonal antibody. Intravenous ivuxolimab was administered to patients every 2 weeks at six dose levels: 0.01, 0.1, 0.3, 1.5, 3 and 10 mg/kg. Of the 50 or so patients in dose escalation, 19 had hepatocellular carcinoma, some 15 had melanoma, 9 had renal cell carcinoma and 9 had head and neck cancer. In the dose-escalation cohort, more than 80% of patients were male, and the mean age was 60 years with a range of about 23 to 79. Patients were allowed to have had prior anti-PD-1, anti-PD-L1 or anti-CTLA-4 therapy, and more than 35% of the dose-escalation patients had been treated with checkpoint inhibitors. Three dose-escalation patients achieved partial responses, one with hepatocellular carcinoma and two with cutaneous melanoma. Peripheral TCRbeta sequencing was intended to test whether TCR sequence diversity was altered and clonal T-cell expansion was caused by ivuxolimab. The paper describes the monotherapy dose-escalation part (N of about 47 patients) of the phase I trial of ivuxolimab. General study outcomes and caveats: Clonal expansion of both CD4+ and CD8+ blood T cells was observed from baseline to week 6 at doses 0.1 to 3.0 mg/kg. In partial responders in the 0.1-3.0 mg/kg groups, normalized peripheral clonal expansion was found to be among the lowest, especially among CD8+ T cells. The antigen specificity of the clonally expanded peripheral T cells was not determined. On average, CD8+ T cells showed more expanded clones than CD4+ T cells after ivuxolimab. Low levels of normalized T-cell clonal expansion were also seen in some nonresponding patients.

For sequencing of the TCRbeta CDR3 region, genomic DNA was extracted from the sorted cells. The immunoSEQ Assay was used for sequencing of TCRbeta CDR3 regions. What TCRdb holds here is the immuneACCESS table cut down to in-frame rearrangements. Part of the clones is not present; checked against another copy, under half of the missing clones reflect an unresolved V gene, and the others are unexplained. The sample has over 55,000 clones on record, approximately 86% of them singletons. The biggest ten clones account for 0.55% of the sample. The trial excluded patients who had a history of autoimmune disease or who were on systemic immunosuppression. Peripheral blood for TCR sequencing was collected from all dose cohorts at baseline, on cycle 4 day 1, and on cycle 7 day 1. Samples came from an open-label, multicenter, first-in-human phase I dose-escalation trial of ivuxolimab. Adults with locally advanced or metastatic melanoma, renal cell, hepatocellular, or head and neck squamous cell carcinoma were enrolled in the trial. CD4+ and CD8+ T cells were sorted separately from peripheral blood before TCR sequencing.

As encoded in the germline V gene, CDR1 is SGHTA while CDR2 is FQGTGA. The CDR3 numbers 14 residues from cysteine through phenylalanine. Kept here is only the CDR3 DNA, which spans 42 bases and is read in frame from base 1. The V end gives up 5 bases and the J end 5 bases, leaving 7 bases in the junction not matched to a gene. On this clone: Its antigen specificity is not known. Within one base of it there is no much larger clone, and no base qualities were kept.

The chain couples TRBV7-3 to TRBJ2-5, and TRBD1 aligns with 8 junction nucleotides. This sequence was found in an adult with an advanced solid tumor such as melanoma, head and neck, liver or kidney cancer. Specimen: CD4+ or CD8+ T cells sorted from blood, collected in a trial of the OX40 agonist ivuxolimab. The nucleotides are TGTGCCAGCAGCCTAGGACAGGGCTCGGAGACCCAGTACTTC. Its protein is CASSLGQGSETQYF.